The clone carrying this TCR beta chain has only a few counts. Its cognate antigen is unknown. Germline CDR1 is MNHEY and CDR2 is SMNVEV (reference sequence). The CDR3 is 11 amino acids. After removal of 6 bases from V and 14 bases from J, the junction contained 7 bases not matched to a gene. Sequencing used immunoSEQ multiplex PCR; TCRdb keeps in-frame clones, though not all of them. This table holds more than 60,000 clones, roughly 93% found once. This specimen comes from a study of OX40 agonist ivuxolimab in advanced cancers. Study at large: It was ivuxolimab, an agonistic anti-OX40 (CD134) antibody, that patients were treated with. Patient treatment consisted of intravenous ivuxolimab administration every 2 weeks at 0.01 to 10 mg/kg.

Patients with autoimmune history or systemic immunosuppression were excluded. The study's findings and limits: Dosing at 0.1 to 3.0 mg/kg was accompanied by clonal expansion of CD4+ and CD8+ blood T cells by week 6.

The chain combines TRBV27 with TRBJ2-3; 8 bases agree with TRBD2. This clonotype was obtained from an adult with an advanced solid tumor such as melanoma, head and neck, liver or kidney cancer. Sequences were derived from CD4+ or CD8+ T cells sorted from blood, sampled in a trial of the OX40 agonist ivuxolimab. In DNA form, the CDR3 reads TGTGCCAGCAGGACAGTCGGGAGGGTGTATTTT. Translating gives CASRTVGRVYF.